This entry is about one TCR beta chain. This entry is derived from a study of PD-L1 blockade in urothelial cancer. Study as a whole: Prior regimens of chemotherapy numbered 0 to 3 per patient. Peripheral blood specimens exhibited a median yield of about 150,000 T cells.

Trimming shortened V by 1 base and J by 3 bases, and 10 bases separated the two germline ends. The germline CDR1 and CDR2 sequences are SGHTA and FQGNSA. The CDR3 consists of 14 residues. Only in-frame clones appear in the TCRdb table, and some are missing; sequencing was by immunoSEQ multiplex PCR. Seen here are under 95,000 clones, 84% observed once, and the top ten hold about 2.1%. Stated time point: pretreatment peripheral blood. This receptor was taken from a man in his 60s with urothelial cancer. The sequencing here drew on PBMCs, taken around atezolizumab (anti-PD-L1) treatment. The chain combines TRBV7-2 with TRBJ2-7; tentative D call: TRBD1 (6 bases). The CDR3 sequence is CASSLVHRDYEQYF. The DNA for the CDR3 is TGTGCCAGCAGCTTAGTACACAGGGACTACGAGCAGTACTTC. Complete variable domain (other parts from reference TRBV7-2 and TRBJ2-7): GAGVSQSPSNKVTEKGKDVELRCDPISGHTALYWYRQSLGQGLEFLIYFQGNSAPDKSGLPSDRFSAERTGGSVSTLTIQRTQQEDSAVYLCASSLVHRDYEQYFGPGTRLTVT.